Described below is a single T cell receptor beta chain sequence and its context. What it recognizes is unknown. The data were obtained in a study of OX40 agonist ivuxolimab in advanced cancers. Study information: At 0.01 to 10 mg/kg, ivuxolimab was administered intravenously to patients every 2 weeks. Dose-escalation subjects each had hepatocellular carcinoma, melanoma, renal cell or head and neck cancer.

The protocol was immunoSEQ multiplex PCR, while the TCRdb copy is restricted to in-frame clones and leaves out a portion. The table shows some 37,000 clones, with roughly four fifths occurring only once. Study observations and caveats: The average count of expanded clones was higher among CD8+ T cells than among CD4+. Also present in some nonresponders was a low level of normalized T-cell clonal expansion.

This specimen was CD4+ or CD8+ T cells sorted from blood, taken in a trial of the OX40 agonist ivuxolimab. The origin of this receptor is an adult with an advanced solid tumor such as melanoma, head and neck, liver or kidney cancer.

CDR3 region: CASSYRDSSYEQYF. CDR3 sequence (DNA): TGTGCCAGCAGCTACCGGGACTCCTCATACGAGCAGTACTTC. This chain connects TRBV7-9 to TRBJ2-7; D is possibly TRBD2 (6 bases). The CDR3 runs to 14 residues. With 4 bases removed from V and 4 bases from J, the gap between germline ends came to 14 bases. Germline loops: CDR1 SEHNR, CDR2 FQNEAQ (reference sequence).